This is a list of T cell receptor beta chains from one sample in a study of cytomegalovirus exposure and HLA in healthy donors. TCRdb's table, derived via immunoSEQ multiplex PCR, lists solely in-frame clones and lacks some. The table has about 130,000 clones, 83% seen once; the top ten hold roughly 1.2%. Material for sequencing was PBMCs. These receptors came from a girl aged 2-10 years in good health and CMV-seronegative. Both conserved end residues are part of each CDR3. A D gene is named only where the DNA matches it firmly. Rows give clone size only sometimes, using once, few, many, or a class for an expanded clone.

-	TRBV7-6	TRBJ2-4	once	CASSLLLAKNIQYF	TGTGCCAGCAGCTTACTCTTGGCCAAAAACATTCAGTACTTC
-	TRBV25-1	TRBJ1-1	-	CASSDSRVGGTEAFF	TGTGCCAGCAGTGACTCAAGGGTGGGGGGCACTGAAGCTTTCTTT
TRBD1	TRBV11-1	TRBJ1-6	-	CASSTHRGENSPLHF	TGTGCCAGCAGTACCCACAGGGGAGAAAATTCACCCCTCCACTTT
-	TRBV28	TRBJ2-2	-	CASRARHPGELFF	TGTGCCAGCAGGGCTAGGCATCCCGGGGAGCTGTTTTTT
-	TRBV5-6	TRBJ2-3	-	CASSSINEGTDTQYF	TGTGCCAGCAGCTCTATCAACGAAGGCACAGATACGCAGTATTTT
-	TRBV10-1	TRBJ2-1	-	CANLPGYNEQFF	TGCGCCAATCTACCAGGCTACAATGAGCAGTTCTTC
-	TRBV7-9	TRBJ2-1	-	CASSHIRNEQFF	TGTGCCAGCAGCCACATCCGTAATGAGCAGTTCTTC
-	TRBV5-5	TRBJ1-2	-	CASSLEWGDGYTF	TGTGCCAGCAGCTTGGAGTGGGGCGATGGCTACACCTTC
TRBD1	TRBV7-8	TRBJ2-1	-	CASSPIGTGGEGEQFF	TGTGCCAGCAGCCCCATAGGGACAGGGGGTGAGGGTGAGCAGTTCTTC
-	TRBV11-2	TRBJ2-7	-	CASSLMQIRYEQYF	TGTGCCAGCAGCTTAATGCAGATCCGCTACGAGCAGTACTTC
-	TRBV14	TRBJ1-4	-	CASSRAEKLFF	TGTGCCAGCAGCCGGGCTGAAAAACTGTTTTTT
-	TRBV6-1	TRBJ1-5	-	CASQTGNQPQHF	TGTGCCAGCCAGACAGGCAATCAGCCCCAGCATTTT
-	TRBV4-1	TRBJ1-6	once	CASSQGNSNNSPLHF	TGCGCCAGCAGCCAAGGGAACAGCAATAATTCACCCCTCCACTTT
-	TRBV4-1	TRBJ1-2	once	CASSPAAGARDGYTF	TGCGCCAGCAGCCCTGCGGCGGGGGCGAGGGATGGCTACACCTTC
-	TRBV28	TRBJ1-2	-	CASSPSDRLYYGYTF	TGTGCCAGCAGTCCTTCGGACAGATTGTACTATGGCTACACCTTC
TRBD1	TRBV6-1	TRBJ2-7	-	CASSESGQGYEQYF	TGTGCCAGCAGTGAATCGGGACAGGGATACGAGCAGTACTTC
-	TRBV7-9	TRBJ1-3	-	CASSPKRGSGNTIYF	TGTGCCAGCAGCCCAAAACGGGGCTCTGGAAACACCATATATTTT
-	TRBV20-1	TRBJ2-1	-	CSAVTRRGQFF	TGCAGTGCTGTGACCCGCCGGGGGCAGTTCTTC
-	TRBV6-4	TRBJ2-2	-	CASSTSSAAGELFF	TGTGCCAGCAGTACATCTAGCGCCGCCGGGGAGCTGTTTTTT
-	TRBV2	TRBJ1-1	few	CASSARWGVTEAFF	TGTGCCAGCAGCGCGAGGTGGGGGGTCACTGAAGCTTTCTTT
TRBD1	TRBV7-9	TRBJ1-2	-	CASSLDRHGYTF	TGTGCCAGCAGCTTGGACAGGCATGGCTACACCTTC
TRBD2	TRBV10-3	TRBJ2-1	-	CAISDGTSDSNEQFF	TGTGCCATCAGTGATGGGACTAGCGATTCCAATGAGCAGTTCTTC
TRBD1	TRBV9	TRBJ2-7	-	CASSPATDRGHEQYF	TGTGCCAGCAGCCCCGCTACCGACAGGGGCCACGAGCAGTACTTC
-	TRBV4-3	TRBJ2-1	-	CASSPRGGWSNEQFF	TGCGCCAGCAGCCCCCGTGGAGGGTGGAGCAATGAGCAGTTCTTC
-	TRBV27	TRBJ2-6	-	CASSLRGGIPSSGANVLTF	TGTGCCAGCAGTCTAAGAGGGGGTATACCCAGCTCTGGGGCCAACGTCCTGACTTTC
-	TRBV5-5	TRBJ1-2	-	CASSSSGQSYGYTF	-
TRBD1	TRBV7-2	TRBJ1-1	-	CASSLDGQGTAFF	TGTGCCAGCAGCTTAGACGGACAGGGTACGGCTTTCTTT
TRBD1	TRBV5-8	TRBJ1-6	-	CASSTGQGPSPLHF	TGTGCCAGCAGCACTGGACAGGGACCCTCACCCCTCCACTTT
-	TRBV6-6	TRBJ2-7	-	CASSYSGQLRDF	TGTGCCAGCAGTTACTCCGGACAGCTTCGGGACTTC
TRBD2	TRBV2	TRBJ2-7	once	CASRDHSGRYEQYF	TGTGCCAGCAGAGACCATAGCGGGAGGTACGAGCAGTACTTC
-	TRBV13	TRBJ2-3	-	CASSLSQGASTDTQYF	TGTGCCAGCAGCTTGAGTCAGGGCGCTAGCACAGATACGCAGTATTTT
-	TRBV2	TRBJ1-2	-	CATKDSPSYGYTF	TGTGCCACCAAGGACAGTCCCTCCTATGGCTACACCTTC
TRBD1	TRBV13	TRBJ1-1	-	CASSLSEGTAEAFF	TGTGCCAGCAGCTTGTCCGAAGGGACAGCAGAAGCTTTCTTT
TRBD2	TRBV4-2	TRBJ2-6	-	CASSQASTAGLGANVLTF	TGTGCCAGCAGCCAAGCCTCGACAGCGGGGCTTGGGGCCAACGTCCTGACTTTC
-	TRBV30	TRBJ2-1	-	CAWSLYRVNEQFF	TGTGCCTGGAGTCTATACAGGGTCAATGAGCAGTTCTTC
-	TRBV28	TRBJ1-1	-	CASSWEARTEAFF	TGTGCCAGCAGTTGGGAGGCCAGGACTGAAGCTTTCTTT
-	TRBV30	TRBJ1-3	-	CAWSIGSGNTIYF	TGTGCCTGGAGTATCGGTTCTGGAAACACCATATATTTT
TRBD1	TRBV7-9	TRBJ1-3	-	CASSTPGTGGNTIYF	TGTGCCAGCAGCACCCCGGGGACAGGGGGAAACACCATATATTTT
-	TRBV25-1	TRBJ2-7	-	CASSEYRQAPLYEQYF	TGTGCCAGCAGTGAATACCGACAGGCCCCGCTCTACGAGCAGTACTTC
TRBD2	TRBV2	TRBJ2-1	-	CASWLAGNEQFF	TGTGCCAGTTGGCTAGCGGGCAATGAGCAGTTCTTC
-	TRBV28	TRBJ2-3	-	CASSLPTGNTDTQYF	TGTGCCAGCAGTTTGCCTACAGGGAACACAGATACGCAGTATTTT
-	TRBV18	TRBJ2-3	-	CASSLDSQSTDTQYF	TGTGCCAGCTCACTGGACAGTCAGAGCACAGATACGCAGTATTTT
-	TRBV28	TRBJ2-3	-	CASSSLKTGISNQPQYF	TGTGCCAGCAGCAGTTTGAAGACAGGAATTAGCAATCAGCCCCAGTATTTT